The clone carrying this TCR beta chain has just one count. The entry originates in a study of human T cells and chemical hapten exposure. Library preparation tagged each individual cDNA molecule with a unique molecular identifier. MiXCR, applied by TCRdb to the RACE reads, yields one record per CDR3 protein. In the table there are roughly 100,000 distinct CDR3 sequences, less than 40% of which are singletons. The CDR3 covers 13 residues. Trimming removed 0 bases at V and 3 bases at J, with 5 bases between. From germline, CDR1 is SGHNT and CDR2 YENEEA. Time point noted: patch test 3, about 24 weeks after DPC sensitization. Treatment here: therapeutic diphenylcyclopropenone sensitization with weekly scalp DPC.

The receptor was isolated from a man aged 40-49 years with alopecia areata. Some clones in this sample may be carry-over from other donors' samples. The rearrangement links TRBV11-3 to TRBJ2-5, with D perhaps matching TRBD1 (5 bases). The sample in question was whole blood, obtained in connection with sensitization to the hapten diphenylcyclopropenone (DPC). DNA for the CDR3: TGTGCCAGCAGCTTAGACAGGGAAGAGACCCAGTACTTC. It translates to CASSLDREETQYF.